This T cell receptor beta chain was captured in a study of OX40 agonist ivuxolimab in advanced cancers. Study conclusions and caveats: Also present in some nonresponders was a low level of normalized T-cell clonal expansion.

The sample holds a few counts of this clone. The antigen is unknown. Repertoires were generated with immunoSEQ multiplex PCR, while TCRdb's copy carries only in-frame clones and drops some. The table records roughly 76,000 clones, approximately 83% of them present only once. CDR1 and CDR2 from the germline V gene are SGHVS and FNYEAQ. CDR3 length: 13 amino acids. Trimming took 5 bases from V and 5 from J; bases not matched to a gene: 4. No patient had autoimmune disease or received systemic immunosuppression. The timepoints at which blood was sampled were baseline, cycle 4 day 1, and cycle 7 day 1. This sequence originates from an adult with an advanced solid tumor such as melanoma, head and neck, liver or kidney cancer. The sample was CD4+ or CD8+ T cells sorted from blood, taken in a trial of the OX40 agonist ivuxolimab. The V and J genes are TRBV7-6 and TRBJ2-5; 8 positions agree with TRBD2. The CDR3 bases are TGTGCCAGCAGCCTCAAGCGGGGGGAGACCCAGTACTTC. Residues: CASSLKRGETQYF.